Shown below are 32 T cell receptor beta chains from a single sample sequenced in a study of blood T cell repertoires in COVID-19. Produced via immunoSEQ multiplex PCR; TCRdb's table is partial and in-frame only. The sample has about 40,000 clones, just under 85% seen once. Sequenced input: peripheral blood. The receptors were sampled from an older woman with acute or convalescent COVID-19.

The chain links TRBV10-3 to TRBJ1-3, with no clear D. V was shortened by 3 bases and J by 0 bases, with 6 bases between the two germline ends. Germline loops: CDR1 ENHRY, CDR2 SYGVKD. This CDR3 spans 14 amino acids. Written as DNA, the CDR3 is TGTGCCATCAGTGAAATGAGCTCTGGAAACACCATATATTTT. Its protein is CAISEMSSGNTIYF.

The chain uses TRBV6-6 and TRBJ1-4; 8 bases align to TRBD1. Germline-derived CDR1 and CDR2 are MNHNY and SVGAGI (reference sequence). This CDR3 contains 15 residues. V shed 6 bases and J 4 bases; nucleotides not matched to a gene: 7. The CDR3 spells CASRLRDRYNEKLFF. The CDR3 DNA reads TGTGCCAGCAGACTCCGGGACAGGTATAATGAAAAACTGTTTTTT.

V is TRBV3-1 (or the pseudogene TRBV3-2) and J is TRBJ1-2; TRBD1 agrees at 7 bases. The CDR3 has 14 residues. The junction had 6 bases not matched to a gene; V was cut back by 3 bases and J by 5 bases. Germline loops: CDR1 LGHDT, CDR2 YNNKEL (reference sequence). As DNA, the CDR3 is TGTGCCAGCAGCCATTCAGGGGGAGATTATGGCTACACCTTC. Translated: CASSHSGGDYGYTF.

This clone has only one observation. The chain joins TRBV24-1 to TRBJ2-3; 9 nucleotides match TRBD2. V dropped 2 bases and J dropped 2; count of bases not matched to a gene: 4. Looked up from germline, CDR1 is KGHDR and CDR2 is SFDVKD. The CDR3 length is 16 residues. The CDR3: CATSDYPSGITDTQYF. The CDR3 DNA reads TGTGCCACCAGTGATTATCCTAGCGGGATCACAGATACGCAGTATTTT.

This chain links TRBV10-3 with TRBJ1-5, with TRBD1 matching 12 bases. Germline V gene data show CDR1 as ENHRY and CDR2 as SYGVKD. The CDR3 has 16 amino acids. J gave up 6 bases and V 6 bases, and 9 bases lay outside the gene matches. CDR3 coding DNA: TGTGCCATCAGGCCCGGGACAGGGGGCGAGAGTCAGCCCCAGCATTTT. Translating gives CAIRPGTGGESQPQHF.

This clone has just one count. The CDR3 here is CASQYVTGGAFF. The CDR3 nucleotides read TGTGCCAGCCAGTACGTGACAGGGGGAGCTTTCTTT. J is TRBJ1-1 and V is TRBV2; 9 bases align to TRBD1. From germline, CDR1 is SNHLY and CDR2 FYNNEI. This CDR3 is 12 amino acids long. V trimming: 8 bases; J trimming: 10 bases; junction bases outside the gene matches: 8.

The CDR3 loop is CASSLLEANSPLHF. The DNA for the CDR3 is TGTGCCAGCAGCTTGTTGGAGGCTAATTCACCCCTCCACTTT. This sequence joins TRBV5-6 and TRBJ1-6; D gene unclear. The germline CDR1 and CDR2 sequences are SGHDT and YYEEEE. The CDR3 length is 14 residues. The V end was cut by 1 base, the J end by 6 bases, with 8 bases between.

This rearrangement joins TRBV4-1 to TRBJ2-1; 13 nucleotides agree with TRBD2. Germline V gives CDR1 MGHRA, CDR2 YSYEKL. This CDR3 contains 17 residues. J lost 2 bases, V lost 2 bases, and 3 bases had no gene match. Here the CDR3 reads CASSQTSGGATYNEQFF. CDR3 DNA: TGCGCCAGCAGCCAAACTAGCGGGGGGGCCACCTACAATGAGCAGTTCTTC.

The DNA for the CDR3 is TGTGCCAGCAGACAGGGGGAAGATCAGCCCCAGCATTTT. This translates into CASRQGEDQPQHF. The rearrangement links TRBV2 to TRBJ1-5; 8 positions match TRBD1. Per germline, CDR1 SNHLY and CDR2 FYNNEI. After removal of 6 bases from V and 5 bases from J, the junction contained 3 bases not matched to a gene. The CDR3 runs to 13 residues.

CDR3 region: CASSQSLAGSYNEQFF. CDR3 sequence (DNA): TGTGCCAGCAGCCAGTCCCTAGCGGGGTCCTACAATGAGCAGTTCTTC. The chain couples TRBV27 to TRBJ2-1; 9 bases line up with TRBD2. The length of the CDR3 is 16 residues. The germline CDR1 and CDR2 sequences are MNHEY and SMNVEV (reference sequence). V was pared by 6 bases and J by 1 base, with 7 bases of the junction left unmatched.

This sequence joins TRBV3-1 (or the pseudogene TRBV3-2) and TRBJ2-1; TRBD2 is a possible D gene (5 bases). Per the germline V gene, CDR1 is LGHDT and CDR2 is YNNKEL (reference sequence). The CDR3 spans 14 residues. V lost 1 base, J lost 7 bases, and 11 bases lay in between. CDR3 protein: CASSQAGEKNEQFF. CDR3 sequence (DNA): TGTGCCAGCAGCCAAGCCGGGGAGAAAAATGAGCAGTTCTTC.

The chain joins TRBV18 to TRBJ2-1, with 12 bases fitting TRBD2. The CDR3 totals 14 residues. Per the germline V gene, CDR1 is KGHSH and CDR2 is LQKENI. With V trimmed by 4 bases and J by 8 bases, 3 bases remained unmatched. Written as DNA, the CDR3 is TGTGCCAGCTCACTTGGACTAGCGGGATATGAGCAGTTCTTC. Encoded protein: CASSLGLAGYEQFF.

The chain is built from TRBV19 and TRBJ1-5; 9 bases align to TRBD1. The CDR3 totals 15 residues. Germline V lookup: CDR1 LNHDA, CDR2 SQIVND (reference sequence). Trimming removed 7 bases from V and 3 bases from J; junction bases left unmatched: 7. The CDR3 sequence is CASNRGTGYNQPQHF. For the CDR3, the DNA is TGTGCCAGTAACCGAGGGACAGGGTACAATCAGCCCCAGCATTTT.

The chain combines TRBV7-9 with TRBJ2-7; tentative D call: TRBD1 (5 bases). CDR1 SEHNR and CDR2 FQNEAQ come from the germline V gene (reference sequence). V lost 3 bases and J 6 bases, leaving 9 bases between the germline ends. This CDR3 has 12 amino acids. Written as DNA, the CDR3 is TGTGCCAGCAGCTTCGCAGGGTCCGAGCAGTACTTC. This gives the protein CASSFAGSEQYF.

This clone was observed a few times. This chain links TRBV7-2 with TRBJ1-6, with TRBD1 matching 8 bases. Per the germline V gene, CDR1 is SGHTA and CDR2 is FQGNSA. The CDR3 extends over 14 amino acids. V was clipped by 4 bases and J by 10 bases; unmatched bases: 6. The CDR3 reads CASSSDRVASPLHF. The CDR3 nucleotides read TGTGCCAGCAGCTCGGACAGGGTAGCCTCACCCCTCCACTTT.

V usage is TRBV5-1 and J usage is TRBJ1-1; weak D call: TRBD1 (6 bases). Germline CDR1 and CDR2: SGHRS and YFSETQ. Trimming cost V 0 bases and J 0 bases, with 12 bases left between them. This CDR3 is built from 16 residues. CDR3 DNA sequence: TGCGCCAGCAGCTTGGCAGAGGACAGATTGAACACTGAAGCTTTCTTT. Encoded protein: CASSLAEDRLNTEAFF.

This chain links TRBV5-1 with TRBJ1-1; TRBD1 might be the D (6 bases). Germline lookup yields CDR1 SGHRS and CDR2 YFSETQ. CDR3 size: 14 residues. Trimming shortened V by 0 bases and J by 2 bases, and 8 bases separated the two germline ends. CDR3 residues: CASSLVRGNTEAFF. For the CDR3, the DNA is TGCGCCAGCAGCTTGGTCAGGGGAAACACTGAAGCTTTCTTT.

The gene calls are TRBV7-2 and TRBJ1-4; tentative D call: TRBD1 (5 bases). The germline V gene encodes CDR1 SGHTA and CDR2 FQGNSA. V was pared by 4 bases and J by 8 bases, with 17 bases between. CDR3 length: 15 amino acids. The CDR3: CASSSRGGSVEKLFF. The CDR3 DNA sequence: TGTGCCAGCAGCTCCCGGGGGGGTTCGGTGGAAAAACTGTTTTTT.

The chain uses TRBV2 and TRBJ2-3; 8 bases align to TRBD2. The CDR3 totals 14 residues. With V trimmed by 6 bases and J by 2 bases, 4 bases remained unmatched. Per germline, CDR1 SNHLY and CDR2 FYNNEI. CDR3 nucleotide sequence: TGTGCCAGCAGAGCTAGCGGGTTCACAGATACGCAGTATTTT. Protein sequence: CASRASGFTDTQYF.

The chain couples TRBV3-1 (or the pseudogene TRBV3-2) to TRBJ2-1, with 8 positions matching TRBD1. The J segment lost 1 base and the V segment lost 0 bases, leaving 5 bases of the junction unmatched. Germline V lookup: CDR1 LGHDT, CDR2 YNNKEL (reference sequence). The CDR3 extends over 17 amino acids. The chain's CDR3 is CASSQDRTGGSYNEQFF. CDR3 sequence (DNA): TGTGCCAGCAGCCAAGATAGAACAGGGGGATCCTACAATGAGCAGTTCTTC.

This clone showed up just once. The chain carries TRBV7-6 and TRBJ2-5; TRBD2 matches at 9 bases. Germline loops: CDR1 SGHVS, CDR2 FNYEAQ. J lost 5 bases, V lost 5 bases, and 6 bases had no gene match. The CDR3 contains 14 residues. The DNA of the CDR3 is TGTGCCAGCAGCACAGGAAGCGGGGGGGAGACCCAGTACTTC. It specifies CASSTGSGGETQYF.

V and J are TRBV7-2 and TRBJ2-1; TRBD2 matches 15 bases. Germline V gene sequence: CDR1 SGHTA, CDR2 FQGNSA. V gave up 5 bases and J gave up 2 bases; unmatched junction bases: 7. This CDR3 spans 18 amino acids. CDR3 in amino acids: CASSIGLAGGPTYNEQFF. CDR3 nucleotides: TGTGCCAGCAGCATAGGACTAGCGGGGGGGCCCACCTACAATGAGCAGTTCTTC.

Note on this clone: The germline gene is not matched at one end of the junction; a read error may be the cause. The chain combines TRBV7-2 with TRBJ2-5; TRBD2 agrees at 13 bases. The V gene's germline CDR1 is SGHTA and CDR2 FQGNSA. CDR3 length: 14 residues. The CDR3 region has the DNA TGTGCCAGCAGCGCGACTAGCGGGGGGCCTCACCGACACTTC. It is translated as CASSATSGGPHRHF.

The chain links TRBV29-1 to TRBJ1-1; 9 positions match TRBD1. V dropped 4 bases and J dropped 4; count of bases not matched to a gene: 7. The germline CDR1 and CDR2 sequences are SQVTM and ANQGSEA. The length of the CDR3 is 14 residues. The CDR3 nucleotides read TGCAGCGTTGGCTCACCGGGACAGGGCACTGAAGCTTTCTTT. This gives the protein CSVGSPGQGTEAFF.

The chain carries TRBV30 and TRBJ1-2; D possibly corresponds to TRBD1 (5 bases). V lost 6 bases, J lost 5 bases, and 22 bases lay in between. In germline, CDR1 is GTSNPN, CDR2 SVGIG (reference sequence). The CDR3 totals 15 residues. CDR3 sequence (DNA): TGTGCCTGTAACAACCCGCCGGGGGTATGGTATGGCTACACCTTC. Translation gives CACNNPPGVWYGYTF.

This rearrangement joins TRBV11-2 to TRBJ2-7; 10 positions match TRBD1. Germline V CDR1 and CDR2: SGHAT, FQNNGV. CDR3 length: 17 amino acids. Trimming removed 5 bases from V and 4 bases from J; junction bases left unmatched: 14. Written as DNA, the CDR3 is TGTGCCAGCAGCCCCCTCGACAGGGGGCCGCGACATTACGAGCAGTACTTC. Amino acid sequence: CASSPLDRGPRHYEQYF.

The V call is TRBV19, the J call TRBJ1-2, with 11 positions matching TRBD1. V was pared by 7 bases and J by 2 bases, with 6 bases of the junction left unmatched. The length of the CDR3 is 15 residues. Germline V gene lookup returns CDR1 LNHDA and CDR2 SQIVND (reference sequence). CDR3 sequence reads: CASTPGQGVNYGYTF. CDR3 bases: TGTGCCAGTACCCCGGGACAGGGGGTGAACTATGGCTACACCTTC.

This sequence joins TRBV14 and TRBJ2-7; 11 positions match TRBD2. Germline CDR1 reads SGHDN; CDR2 reads FVKESK. The V and J ends lost 2 bases and 0 bases, in that order; junction bases with no gene match: 12. This CDR3 comprises 19 residues. CDR3 sequence reads: CASSQPPMGLAGGSYEQYF. As DNA, the CDR3 is TGTGCCAGCAGCCAACCCCCCATGGGGCTAGCGGGGGGCTCCTACGAGCAGTACTTC.

The genes are TRBV19 and TRBJ1-2; the D is unclear. The germline CDR1 and CDR2 sequences are LNHDA and SQIVND (reference sequence). This CDR3 contains 15 residues. Trimming took 5 bases from V and 5 from J, leaving 18 bases between them. CDR3 bases: TGTGCCAGTAGTGTAGGGTTGCGGCATTTATATGGCTACACCTTC. It specifies CASSVGLRHLYGYTF.

CDR3 protein: CASSIDRGSYEQYF. The CDR3 DNA sequence: TGTGCCAGTAGTATAGACAGGGGGTCCTACGAGCAGTACTTC. The chain couples TRBV19 to TRBJ2-7, with 7 bases aligning to TRBD1. With 0 bases clipped from V and 1 base from J, the junction kept 0 bases outside the gene matches. The V gene's germline CDR1 is LNHDA and CDR2 SQIVND (reference sequence). This CDR3 contains 14 residues.

This chain connects TRBV19 to TRBJ2-1; 12 nucleotides match TRBD2. The CDR3 is 12 amino acids. V dropped 6 bases and J dropped 12; count of bases not matched to a gene: 3. In germline, CDR1 is LNHDA, CDR2 SQIVND (reference sequence). CDR3 DNA sequence: TGTGCCAGTAGACTAGCGGGAGGCGCGCAGTTCTTC. Translation: CASRLAGGAQFF. Using reference TRBV19 and TRBJ2-1 for the parts outside the CDR3, the full variable domain is DGGITQSPKYLFRKEGQNVTLSCEQNLNHDAMYWYRQDPGQGLRLIYYSQIVNDFQKGDIAEGYSVSREKKESFPLTVTSAQKNPTAFYLCASRLAGGAQFFGPGTRLTVL.

This chain joins TRBV6-5 and TRBJ1-2; D perhaps matches TRBD1 (6 bases). Trimming pared 2 bases from V and 6 bases from J, leaving 16 bases between. Germline V gene lookup returns CDR1 MNHEY and CDR2 SVGAGI. The CDR3 contains 15 residues. The CDR3 nucleotides read TGTGCCAGCAGTTACCCCAGGGGTACTTTGGATGGCTACACCTTC. Protein sequence: CASSYPRGTLDGYTF.